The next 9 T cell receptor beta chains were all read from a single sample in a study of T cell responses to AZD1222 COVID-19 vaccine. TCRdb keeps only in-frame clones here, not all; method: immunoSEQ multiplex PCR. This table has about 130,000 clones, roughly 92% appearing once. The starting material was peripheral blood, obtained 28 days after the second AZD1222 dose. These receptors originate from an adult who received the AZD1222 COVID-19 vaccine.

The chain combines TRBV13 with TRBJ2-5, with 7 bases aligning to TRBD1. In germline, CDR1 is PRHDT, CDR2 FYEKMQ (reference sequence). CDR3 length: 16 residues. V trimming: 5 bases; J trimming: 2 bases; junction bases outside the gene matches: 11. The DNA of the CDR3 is TGTGCCAGCAGCCCCCCCCCGGGACAGCTACAAGAGACCCAGTACTTC. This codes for CASSPPPGQLQETQYF.

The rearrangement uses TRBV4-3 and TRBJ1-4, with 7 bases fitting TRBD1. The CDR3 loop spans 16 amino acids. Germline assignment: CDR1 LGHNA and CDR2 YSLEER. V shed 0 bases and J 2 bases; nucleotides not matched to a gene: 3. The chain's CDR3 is CASSQETGPTNEKLFF. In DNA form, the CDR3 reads TGCGCCAGCAGCCAAGAGACAGGGCCTACTAATGAAAAACTGTTTTTT.

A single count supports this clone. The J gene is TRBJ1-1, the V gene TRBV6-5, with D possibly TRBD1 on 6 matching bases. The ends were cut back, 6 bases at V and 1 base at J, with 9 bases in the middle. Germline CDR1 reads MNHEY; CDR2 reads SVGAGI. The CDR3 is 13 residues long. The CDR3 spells CASRDRQNTEAFF. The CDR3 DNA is TGTGCCAGCAGGGACAGACAGAACACTGAAGCTTTCTTT.

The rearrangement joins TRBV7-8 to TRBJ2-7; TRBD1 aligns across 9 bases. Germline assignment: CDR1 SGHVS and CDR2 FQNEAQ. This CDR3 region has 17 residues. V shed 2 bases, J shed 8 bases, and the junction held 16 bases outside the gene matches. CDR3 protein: CASSLPGQGAIRPKQYF. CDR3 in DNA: TGTGCCAGCAGCTTACCGGGACAGGGTGCGATCCGGCCAAAGCAGTACTTC.

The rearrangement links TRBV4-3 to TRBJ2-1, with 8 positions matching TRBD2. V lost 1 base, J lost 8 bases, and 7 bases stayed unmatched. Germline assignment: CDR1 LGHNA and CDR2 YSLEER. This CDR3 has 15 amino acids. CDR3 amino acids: CASSQAVAGRYEQFF. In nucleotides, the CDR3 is TGCGCCAGCAGCCAAGCCGTAGCGGGGAGGTATGAGCAGTTCTTC.

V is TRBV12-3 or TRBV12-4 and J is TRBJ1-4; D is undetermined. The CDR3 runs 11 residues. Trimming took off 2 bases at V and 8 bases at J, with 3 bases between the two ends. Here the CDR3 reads CASSLNEKLFF. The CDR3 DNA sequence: TGTGCCAGCAGTTTAAACGAAAAACTGTTTTTT.

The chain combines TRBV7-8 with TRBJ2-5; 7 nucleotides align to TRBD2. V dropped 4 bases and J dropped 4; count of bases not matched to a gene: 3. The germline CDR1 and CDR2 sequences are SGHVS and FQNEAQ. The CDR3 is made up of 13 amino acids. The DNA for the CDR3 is TGTGCCAGCAGCTCCAGCGGGACAGAGACCCAGTACTTC. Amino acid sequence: CASSSSGTETQYF.

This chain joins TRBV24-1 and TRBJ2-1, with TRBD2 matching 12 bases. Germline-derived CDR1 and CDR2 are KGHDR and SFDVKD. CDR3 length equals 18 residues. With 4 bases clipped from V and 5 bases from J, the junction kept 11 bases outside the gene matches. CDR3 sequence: CATSDPARTSGNDNEQFF. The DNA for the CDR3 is TGTGCCACCAGTGACCCCGCCCGGACTAGCGGGAACGACAATGAGCAGTTCTTC.

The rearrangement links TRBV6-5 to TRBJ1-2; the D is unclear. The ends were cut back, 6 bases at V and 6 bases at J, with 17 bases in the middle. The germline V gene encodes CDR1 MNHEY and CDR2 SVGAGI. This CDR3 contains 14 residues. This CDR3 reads CASRPSGEGNGYTF. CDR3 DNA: TGTGCCAGCAGGCCTTCCGGGGAGGGCAATGGCTACACCTTC.